This T cell receptor beta chain was recovered during a study of cytomegalovirus exposure and HLA in healthy donors. Study-level findings and limits: A later analysis linked a missense DCLRE1C variant to TCR beta V- and J-gene trimming. Cytomegalovirus status, reportedly, was diagnosed with high specificity and sensitivity by the classifier. The sole available immune exposure information was CMV serostatus.

This clone was found a few times. Its antigen is unidentified. PCR involved 60 Vbeta and 13 Jbeta primers. Profiled with immunoSEQ multiplex PCR; TCRdb holds only in-frame clones, not every one. Altogether some 120,000 clones are present, roughly 80% being singletons, with the ten largest covering more than 3%. Germline V CDR1 and CDR2: SGHAT, FQNNGV. V dropped 1 base and J dropped 3 bases, with 9 bases sitting between them. The CDR3 loop spans 14 amino acids. Each of the donors was a healthy bone marrow donor. The material sequenced was PBMCs. The V and J genes are TRBV11-2 and TRBJ1-1; D is undetermined. The origin of this receptor is a man aged 18 to 30 in good health and CMV-seropositive. Written as DNA, the CDR3 is TGTGCCAGCAGCTTAGTTGGAGAGGACACTGAAGCTTTCTTT. Protein: CASSLVGEDTEAFF. Drawing the rest from reference TRBV11-2 and TRBJ1-1, the complete variable domain is EAGVAQSPRYKIIEKRQSVAFWCNPISGHATLYWYQQILGQGPKLLIQFQNNGVVDDSQLPKDRFSAERLKGVDSTLKIQPAKLEDSAVYLCASSLVGEDTEAFFGQGTRLTVV.